The clone carrying this TCR beta chain was observed a single time. This sample stems from a study of control samples from healthy donors and cancer patients. Here immunoSEQ multiplex PCR was the method, and the copy in TCRdb shows in-frame clones only, minus some. The sample comprises under 130,000 clones, about 89% of which are singletons, and 15% to 20% rests with the top ten. Per the germline V gene, CDR1 is MNHEY and CDR2 is SVGEGT. This CDR3 contains 16 residues. V was trimmed by 4 bases and J by 3 bases, leaving 16 bases between them. Sequencing was performed on PBMCs. V gene TRBV6-2 or TRBV6-3 combines with J gene TRBJ1-5, with D uncertain. The receptor was derived from a man aged 55-75 years with lung cancer. CDR3 nucleotides: TGTGCCAGCAGTTTCCCCCGCGTGAGATCCAATCAGCCCCAGCATTTT. It codes for CASSFPRVRSNQPQHF.